The next 8 T cell receptor beta chains were all read from a single sample in a study of vaccination effects on CD4 cells after COVID-19. Clones were read by immunoSEQ multiplex PCR, and TCRdb kept only the in-frame ones, dropping some. The table includes roughly 42,000 clones, over 75% detected once. These receptors lack a known antigen. In the ViraFEST assay, antigen-specific CD4+ clonotypes were identified by expansion after peptide-pool stimulation. After about 10 days in culture, the CD4+ T cells were isolated. Absence of prior SARS-CoV-2 infection characterized the vaccine recipients, who showed negative nucleocapsid antibodies. Sequenced material: CD4+ T cells from PBMCs cultured with HCoV-NL63 spike peptides, taken before COVID-19 vaccination. These receptors were obtained from a human donor who received a COVID-19 vaccine.

The rearrangement joins TRBV29-1 to TRBJ2-3, with 15 bases aligning to TRBD2. This CDR3 contains 14 residues. Per the germline V gene, CDR1 is SQVTM and CDR2 is ANQGSEA. J gave up 6 bases and V 8 bases, and 6 bases lay outside the gene matches. The CDR3 nucleotides are TGCAGCCCTGGGACTAGCGGGGGGCCGGATACGCAGTATTTT. The encoded protein is CSPGTSGGPDTQYF.

DNA for the CDR3: TGTGCCAGCCGCAAAGACCCTATGACAGGCAGCTCCTACGAGCAGTACGTC. Amino acid sequence: CASRKDPMTGSSYEQYV. The rearrangement links TRBV25-1 to TRBJ2-7, with a possible D match to TRBD1 (6 bases). V dropped 8 bases and J dropped 0 bases, with 23 bases sitting between them. Germline CDR1 and CDR2: MGHDK and SYGVNS. The CDR3 has 17 amino acids.

J is TRBJ2-5 and V is TRBV23-1; D remains unclear. TRBV23-1 qualifies as an ORF whose function is uncertain. The CDR3 has 14 amino acids. V shed 2 bases and J shed 5 bases, with 12 bases lying between them. CDR3 amino acids: CASSQPHPQETQYF. CDR3 bases: TGCGCCAGCAGTCAACCTCACCCGCAGGAGACCCAGTACTTC.

The chain uses TRBV7-9 and TRBJ2-7; 7 bases align to TRBD1. Germline V lookup: CDR1 SEHNR, CDR2 FQNEAQ (reference sequence). This CDR3 has 14 amino acids. With V trimmed by 5 bases and J by 2 bases, 6 bases remained unmatched. The CDR3 protein is CASSLRDRTYEQYV. The CDR3 DNA reads TGTGCCAGCAGCCTGAGGGACAGAACCTACGAGCAGTACGTC.

V and J are TRBV10-2 and TRBJ1-5, with D possibly TRBD1 on 6 matching bases. Trimming removed 8 bases from V and 5 bases from J, with 16 bases in between. CDR3 size: 14 residues. CDR1 and CDR2 (germline): WSHSY, SAAADI. Written as DNA, the CDR3 is TGCGCCAGCGGGGAATGGGGGCACGATCAGCCCCAGCATTTT. Translated: CASGEWGHDQPQHF.

This rearrangement joins TRBV6-6 to TRBJ2-1; no definite D call. Germline V lookup: CDR1 MNHNY, CDR2 SVGAGI (reference sequence). The CDR3 loop spans 14 amino acids. Trimming took off 8 bases at V and 3 bases at J, with 14 bases between the two ends. DNA of the CDR3: TGTGCCAGCCGACTCCCGGACCACTACAATGAGCAGTTCTTC. Its translation: CASRLPDHYNEQFF.

The chain has TRBV7-3 and TRBJ2-5; D possibly corresponds to TRBD2 (5 bases). The CDR3 length is 13 residues. The germline V and J ends were trimmed by 5 bases and 1 base, with 8 bases remaining between them. Germline CDR1 is SGHTA and CDR2 is FQGTGA. The CDR3 nucleotides read TGTGCCAGCAGCAACGGGGTCCAAGAGACCCAGTACTTC. Translation gives CASSNGVQETQYF.

The V and J genes are TRBV2 and TRBJ1-6; D remains ambiguous. V was shortened by 2 bases and J by 4 bases, with 9 bases between the two germline ends. This CDR3 is built from 15 residues. From germline, CDR1 is SNHLY and CDR2 FYNNEI. CDR3 DNA sequence: TGTGCCAGCAGTGAAACCGATTTATATAATTCACCCCTCCACTTT. Translating gives CASSETDLYNSPLHF.